Below, 5 T cell receptor beta chains from the same sample are listed, as sequenced in a study of T cells after posttransplantation cyclophosphamide. Generated by immunoSEQ multiplex PCR, the TCRdb table keeps only in-frame clones and is missing some. There are 30,000 to 50,000 clones in the sample, none observed a single time. Sequencing was done on a sample of PBMCs. These receptors originate from a woman aged 45-60 years in good health and a related stem cell transplant donor.

This clone was observed at least ten times. The chain employs TRBV28 and TRBJ2-6; D gene ambiguous. V was cut by 5 bases and J by 0 bases, with 14 bases left in between. The CDR3 covers 17 residues. The germline V gene encodes CDR1 MDHEN and CDR2 SYDVKM. CDR3 loop: CASSLPFGSSGANVLTF. CDR3 coding DNA: TGTGCCAGCAGTCTCCCCTTTGGCAGCTCTGGGGCCAACGTCCTGACTTTC.

The sample holds many counts of this clone. The genes are TRBV5-3 and TRBJ2-4, with a possible D match to TRBD1 (6 bases). TRBV5-3 counts as an open reading frame of uncertain function. V was pared by 8 bases and J by 7 bases, with 16 bases between. The CDR3 covers 13 residues. CDR3 residues: CASHTQGCNIQYF. The CDR3 bases are TGTGCCAGTCACACACAGGGTTGTAACATTCAGTACTTC.

This clone was recorded many times. The V call is TRBV29-1, the J call TRBJ1-3; 10 bases map to TRBD1. In germline, CDR1 is SQVTM, CDR2 ANQGSEA. The length of the CDR3 is 16 residues. Trimming took 6 bases from V and 4 from J; bases not matched to a gene: 12. The CDR3 DNA reads TGCAGCGTGGCCGAGGGGACAGGGGCGCCCGGAAACACCATATATTTT. This encodes CSVAEGTGAPGNTIYF.

The chain is built from TRBV6-1 and TRBJ1-3; D remains ambiguous. Trimming cost V 5 bases and J 4 bases, with 15 bases left between them. The CDR3 is made up of 15 amino acids. Germline V gives CDR1 MNHNS, CDR2 SASEGT. The CDR3 sequence: CASSLSFSTGNTIYF. The CDR3 DNA follows: TGTGCCAGCAGTTTATCCTTTTCTACGGGAAACACCATATATTTT.

This clone was detected many times. The chain is built from TRBV5-1 and TRBJ2-3; TRBD1 matches 9 bases. Unmatched junction bases numbered 10, after V lost 0 bases and J lost 5 bases. The CDR3 has 17 residues. Germline values: CDR1 SGHRS, CDR2 YFSETQ. The CDR3 DNA follows: TGCGCCAGCAGCTTGGCCCGGACAGGGGAAGAAGGAGATACGCAGTATTTT. Protein: CASSLARTGEEGDTQYF.